This T cell receptor beta chain was captured in a study of control samples from healthy donors and cancer patients. The assay was immunoSEQ multiplex PCR, and TCRdb's table has in-frame clones only and misses some. The sample carries just over 6,500 clones, over 60% recorded once. This clone was seen only a few times. The V and J ends lost 0 bases and 7 bases, in that order; junction bases with no gene match: 3. The CDR3 consists of 15 residues. Germline CDR1 reads LNHNV; CDR2 reads YYDKDF (reference sequence). The sequenced sample was formalin-fixed, paraffin-embedded tissue. V gene TRBV15 combines with J gene TRBJ2-1, with 10 positions matching TRBD1. The receptor's source is a male donor with melanoma. The DNA of the CDR3 is TGTGCCACCAGCAGAGATTGGACAGGGGGGAATGAGCAGTTCTTC. It codes for CATSRDWTGGNEQFF.